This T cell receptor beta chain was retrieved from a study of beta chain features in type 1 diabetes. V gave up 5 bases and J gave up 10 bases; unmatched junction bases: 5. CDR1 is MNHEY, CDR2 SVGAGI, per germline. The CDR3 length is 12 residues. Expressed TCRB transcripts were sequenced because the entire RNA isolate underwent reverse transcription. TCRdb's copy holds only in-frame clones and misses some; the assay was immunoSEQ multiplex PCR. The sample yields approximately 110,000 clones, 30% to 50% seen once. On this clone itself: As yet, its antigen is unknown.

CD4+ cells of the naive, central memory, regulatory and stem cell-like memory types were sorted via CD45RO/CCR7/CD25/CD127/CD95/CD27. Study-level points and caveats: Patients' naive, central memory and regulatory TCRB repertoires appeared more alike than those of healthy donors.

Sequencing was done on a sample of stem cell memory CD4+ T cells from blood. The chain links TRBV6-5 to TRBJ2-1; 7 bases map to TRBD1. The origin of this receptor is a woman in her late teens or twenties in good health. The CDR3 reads CASSRQGIEQFF. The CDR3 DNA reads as TGTGCCAGCAGTAGACAGGGAATAGAGCAGTTCTTC.